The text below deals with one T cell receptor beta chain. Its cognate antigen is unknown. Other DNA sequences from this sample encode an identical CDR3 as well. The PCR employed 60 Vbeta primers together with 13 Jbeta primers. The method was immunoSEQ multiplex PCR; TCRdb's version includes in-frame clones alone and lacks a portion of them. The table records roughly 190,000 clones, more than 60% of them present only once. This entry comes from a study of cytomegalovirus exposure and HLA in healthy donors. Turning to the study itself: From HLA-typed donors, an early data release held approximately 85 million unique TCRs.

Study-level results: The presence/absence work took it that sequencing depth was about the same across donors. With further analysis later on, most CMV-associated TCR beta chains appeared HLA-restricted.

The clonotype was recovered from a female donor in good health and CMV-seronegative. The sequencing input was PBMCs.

CDR3 nucleotides: TGTGCCTGGAGTGCTCAGGGTAGCATGAACACTGAAGCTTTCTTT. It yields the protein CAWSAQGSMNTEAFF. J is TRBJ1-1 and V is TRBV30; a weak D match, TRBD1 (5 bases). The V end lost 1 base, the J end lost 0 bases, and 12 bases lay between the germline ends. Germline-derived CDR1 and CDR2 are GTSNPN and SVGIG (reference sequence). The CDR3 contains 15 residues.